These 18 T cell receptor beta chains were sequenced from one sample in a study of blood T cells in healthy people across ages (dated by TCRdb to between 2014 and 2016). Receptor amplification or capture employed 5' RACE. For sequencing, an Illumina HiSeq 2500 was employed. The second PCR ran for about 6 to 12 cycles and used a J-beta primer mix along with a sample-barcoded 5' primer. TCRdb reprocessing: public reads trimmed at Q25 with fastp, clones called with MiXCR, in-frame beta chains kept. CDR3 protein duplicates are merged, each entry listing the most common genes and DNA. The sample table contains fewer than 1,000,000 distinct CDR3 sequences; only one count was recorded for around half of them. Less than 20% of the sample is in the top ten clones. Sequenced: blood. These receptors originate from a man at least 80 years old in good health.

As concerns this clonotype: One junction end does not reproduce the germline sequence, and a read error may be involved. This rearrangement joins TRBV27 to TRBJ2-5; D not certain. CDR3 length equals 13 residues. CDR1 is MNHEY and CDR2 is SMNVEV in the germline V gene (reference sequence). This chain's CDR3 is CAGSWGRGNEQYF. DNA for the CDR3: TGTGCCGGCAGTTGGGGAAGAGGCAATGAGCAGTACTTC.

The sample holds one count of this clonotype. The chain recombines TRBV20-1 with TRBJ1-1, with 9 bases aligning to TRBD1. Germline trimming cut 5 bases from V and 5 bases from J; bases unmatched to any gene: 6. Looked up from germline, CDR1 is DFQATT and CDR2 is SNEGSKA (reference sequence). CDR3 length equals 13 residues. The DNA for the CDR3 is TGCAGTGCTGGGGACAGGGTAAAAACTGAAGCTTTCTTT. Translating it yields CSAGDRVKTEAFF.

In regard to this clonotype: At one end, the junction sequence differs from germline, possibly due to a read error. V gene TRBV20-1 combines with J gene TRBJ2-4; D not certain. CDR3 length: 13 amino acids. CDR1 and CDR2 (germline): DFQATT, SNEGSKA (reference sequence). CDR3 sequence (DNA): TGCAGTGCTAGAGTAGAAGCCAAGAACATTCAGTACTTC. This codes for CSARVEAKNIQYF.

This clonotype was seen more than once but under ten times. This chain joins TRBV9 and TRBJ2-2; TRBD1 is a possible D gene (6 bases). Germline V gene data show CDR1 as SGDLS and CDR2 as YYNGEE. There are 15 residues in the CDR3. Trimming stripped 2 bases from V and 2 bases from J, with 10 bases between. The DNA for the CDR3 is TGTGCCAGCAGCGTCGTGGACAGCAACACCGGGGAGCTGTTTTTT. Amino acid sequence: CASSVVDSNTGELFF. Full variable domain (remainder filled in from reference TRBV9 and TRBJ2-2): DSGVTQTPKHLITATGQRVTLRCSPRSGDLSVYWYQQSLDQGLQFLIQYYNGEERAKGNILERFSAQQFPDLHSELNLSSLELGDSALYFCASSVVDSNTGELFFGEGSRLTVL.

CDR3 DNA: TGCAGTGCTGGGAACTCAGGTTTCTCACAAGAGACCCAGTACTTC. Amino acid sequence: CSAGNSGFSQETQYF. The chain couples TRBV20-1 to TRBJ2-5; D unclear. The CDR3 contains 15 residues. Trimming took off 5 bases at V and 2 bases at J, with 18 bases between the two ends. In germline, CDR1 is DFQATT, CDR2 SNEGSKA (reference sequence).

V is TRBV7-2 and J is TRBJ2-4; D may correspond to TRBD1 or TRBD2 (5 bases each). This CDR3 comprises 15 residues. V was trimmed by 1 base and J by 7 bases, leaving 14 bases between them. CDR1 is SGHTA, CDR2 FQGNSA, per germline. This CDR3 is CASSLVGADGNIQYF. Here the CDR3 DNA reads TGTGCCAGCAGCTTAGTCGGGGCGGATGGTAACATTCAGTACTTC.

This clonotype was counted between two and nine times. Just one base apart from a much larger clone, this may be a read error. The chain is built from TRBV5-1 and TRBJ1-1, with 10 bases identical to TRBD1. V shed 4 bases and J 7 bases; nucleotides not matched to a gene: 4. Germline assignment: CDR1 SGHRS and CDR2 YFSETQ. The CDR3 contains 13 residues. The CDR3 loop reads CASSVGQGSEAFF. CDR3 in DNA: TGCGCCAGCAGCGTGGGACAGGGGAGTGAAGCTTTCTTT. Drawing the rest from reference TRBV5-1 and TRBJ1-1, the complete variable domain is KAGVTQTPRYLIKTRGQQVTLSCSPISGHRSVSWYQQTPGQGLQFLFEYFSETQRNKGNFPGRFSGRQFSNSRSEMNVSTLELGDSALYLCASSVGQGSEAFFGQGTRLTVV.

This clonotype was counted a single time. The chain couples TRBV3-1 to TRBJ2-7; D is undetermined. This CDR3 is built from 13 residues. Germline V gene lookup returns CDR1 LGHDT and CDR2 YNNKEL (reference sequence). Deletions cut 4 bases from V and 6 bases from J, with 13 bases between. This CDR3 reads CASSRSQTFEQYF. The DNA of the CDR3 is TGTGCCAGCAGCCGCTCCCAGACCTTCGAGCAGTACTTC.

This sequence joins TRBV20-1 and TRBJ2-1, with 9 bases aligning to TRBD1. Trimming took 0 bases from V and 10 from J; bases not matched to a gene: 7. The germline V gene has CDR1 DFQATT and CDR2 SNEGSKA (reference sequence). The CDR3 extends over 14 amino acids. CDR3 residues: CSARENRGRYEQFF. For the CDR3, the DNA is TGCAGTGCTAGAGAAAACAGGGGGCGTTACGAGCAGTTCTTC.

The gene calls are TRBV7-3 and TRBJ2-2; 8 bases are a match to TRBD2. The V gene end was trimmed by 5 bases and the J gene end by 6 bases; junction bases not matched to a gene: 11. This CDR3 has 16 residues. Germline V gene sequence: CDR1 SGHTA, CDR2 FQGTGA. The CDR3 is CASSRPNSGAPGELFF. Here the CDR3 DNA reads TGTGCCAGCAGCAGGCCGAATAGCGGGGCCCCCGGGGAGCTGTTTTTT.

The chain employs TRBV28 and TRBJ1-1; the match to TRBD1 covers 8 bases. The CDR3 is 17 residues long. With V trimmed by 6 bases and J by 4 bases, 16 bases remained unmatched. Germline loops: CDR1 MDHEN, CDR2 SYDVKM. The CDR3 sequence is CASSPSRLGQGGTEAFF. CDR3 nucleotides: TGTGCCAGCAGCCCGTCCCGTCTCGGACAGGGAGGCACTGAAGCTTTCTTT.

This chain joins TRBV20-1 and TRBJ1-5; D ambiguous. V lost 1 base and J 0 bases, leaving 7 bases between the germline ends. Germline V CDR1 and CDR2: DFQATT, SNEGSKA (reference sequence). This CDR3 spans 14 amino acids. Written as DNA, the CDR3 is TGCAGTGCTAGAGGGGGAATTAGCAATCAGCCCCAGCATTTT. Translated, it gives CSARGGISNQPQHF.

The chain couples TRBV19 to TRBJ1-4; TRBD1 matches at 9 bases. CDR3 size: 14 residues. After removal of 4 bases from V and 11 bases from J, the junction contained 8 bases not matched to a gene. Germline values: CDR1 LNHDA, CDR2 SQIVND (reference sequence). CDR3 DNA: TGTGCCAGTAGTACCCCGGACAGGGGTGGGAAACTGTTTTTT. It encodes CASSTPDRGGKLFF.

This clonotype was observed a handful of times. The rearrangement joins TRBV19 to TRBJ2-7; 13 nucleotides align to TRBD2. Germline CDR1 and CDR2: LNHDA and SQIVND (reference sequence). Trimming cost V 3 bases and J 0 bases; bases outside gene matches: 2. CDR3 length: 16 residues. DNA of the CDR3: TGTGCCAGTAGTATTCGGACTAGCGGGAGCTCCTACGAGCAGTACTTC. It codes for CASSIRTSGSSYEQYF.

J is TRBJ2-7 and V is TRBV4-1; the D gene could be TRBD1 or TRBD2 (5 bases each). The V gene's germline CDR1 is MGHRA and CDR2 YSYEKL. This CDR3 contains 14 residues. Between the trimmed V and J ends, which lost 3 bases and 3 bases, there was a span of 12 bases. The DNA of the CDR3 is TGCGCCAGCAGCCACGGGACGGAAAACTACGAGCAGTACTTC. It specifies CASSHGTENYEQYF.

This clonotype came up a few times. The genes are TRBV20-1 and TRBJ2-7, with 7 bases fitting TRBD2. Germline V CDR1 and CDR2: DFQATT, SNEGSKA (reference sequence). The junction had 8 bases not matched to a gene; V was cut back by 0 bases and J by 6 bases. The CDR3 consists of 14 residues. For the CDR3, the DNA is TGCAGTGCTAGAGATTTGGCGGGAGACAGCGAGCAGTACTTC. This sequence encodes CSARDLAGDSEQYF.

The chain uses TRBV2 and TRBJ2-7; the D gene is possibly TRBD2 (6 bases). Germline values: CDR1 SNHLY, CDR2 FYNNEI. Trimming took 3 bases from V and 3 from J, leaving 15 bases between them. CDR3 length equals 15 residues. The CDR3: CASSDVGTGDYEQYF. DNA for the CDR3: TGTGCCAGCAGTGACGTGGGTACGGGGGACTACGAGCAGTACTTC.

Note on this clonotype: Sequence at one end of the junction differs from germline and may be a read error. This chain joins TRBV7-3 and TRBJ2-2; 7 nucleotides line up with TRBD1. The CDR3 extends over 14 amino acids. The germline CDR1 and CDR2 sequences are SGHTA and FQGTGA. The CDR3 loop reads CASSTGHNTGELFF. The CDR3, as DNA: TGCGCCAGCTCGACAGGGCACAACACCGGGGAGCTGTTTTTT.